The 31 T cell receptor beta chains presented below share a single source sample, sequenced in a study of Graves' ophthalmopathy and Graves' hyperthyroidism (dated by TCRdb to between 2017 and 2018). Sequencing instrument: Illumina HiSeq 2000. TCR beta CDR3 regions were amplified from RNA transcripts for repertoire sequencing. HTBI primers and the Qiagen OneStep RT-PCR kit were used in a first-round RT-PCR, which was followed by a second-round multiplex PCR, size selection and purification. TCRdb ran its own pipeline on the public reads, namely fastp trimming at Q25 and MiXCR clone calling, and kept in-frame beta chains. Rows with one shared CDR3 protein collapse into an entry with the most common genes and DNA. The sample table holds 400,000 or so distinct CDR3 sequences, of which about a sixth were seen once. The top ten clones comprise roughly 2.3% of the sample. Sequencing was performed on peripheral blood. All receptors derive from an adult woman with stable Graves' hyperthyroidism.

This clonotype was seen repeatedly, ten times or more. The chain carries TRBV5-6 and TRBJ1-1, with TRBD1 identical over 7 bases. J lost 0 bases, V lost 4 bases, and 6 bases had no gene match. The germline V gene has CDR1 SGHDT and CDR2 YYEEEE. The CDR3 runs to 15 residues. In DNA form, the CDR3 reads TGTGCCAGCAGCACCGACAGGGATTTGAACACTGAAGCTTTCTTT. This encodes CASSTDRDLNTEAFF.

This clonotype was detected many times. The rearrangement joins TRBV14 to TRBJ2-5, with 9 nucleotides matching TRBD2. The CDR3 runs to 17 residues. Germline V gene sequence: CDR1 SGHDN, CDR2 FVKESK. V lost 3 bases and J lost 5; bases outside the gene matches: 13. The CDR3 loop is CASSQASGIRARETQYF. The DNA for the CDR3 is TGTGCCAGCAGCCAGGCTAGCGGGATAAGGGCACGGGAGACCCAGTACTTC.

This clonotype was observed at least ten times. This rearrangement joins TRBV5-1 to TRBJ1-6, with D unresolved. With 0 bases removed from V and 8 bases from J, the gap between germline ends came to 12 bases. The CDR3 extends over 15 amino acids. Germline V gene data show CDR1 as SGHRS and CDR2 as YFSETQ. The CDR3 reads CASSLEVSLYSPLHF. DNA for the CDR3: TGCGCCAGCAGCTTGGAAGTCAGCTTGTATTCACCCCTCCACTTT. Supplemented by reference TRBV5-1 and TRBJ1-6, the full variable domain reads KAGVTQTPRYLIKTRGQQVTLSCSPISGHRSVSWYQQTPGQGLQFLFEYFSETQRNKGNFPGRFSGRQFSNSRSEMNVSTLELGDSALYLCASSLEVSLYSPLHFGNGTRLTVT.

This clonotype has ten or more counts. This chain connects TRBV6-1 to TRBJ2-7, with 9 bases fitting TRBD1. The CDR3 has 13 residues. V shed 6 bases and J 2 bases; nucleotides not matched to a gene: 2. Germline V CDR1 and CDR2: MNHNS, SASEGT. The CDR3 DNA follows: TGTGCCAGCAGGGACAGGGGCACCTACGAGCAGTACTTC. The encoded protein is CASRDRGTYEQYF.

This clonotype was found many times. The chain is built from TRBV6-1 and TRBJ2-7; a possible D gene is TRBD1 (6 bases). Trimming removed 2 bases at V and 2 bases at J, with 19 bases between. Germline V CDR1 and CDR2: MNHNS, SASEGT. The CDR3 loop spans 17 amino acids. The DNA of the CDR3 is TGTGCCAGCAGTGAAAAAAGGGGGACATCTATCACCTACGAGCAGTACTTC. Protein product: CASSEKRGTSITYEQYF.

This clonotype was seen repeatedly, ten times or more. The V and J genes are TRBV6-2 or TRBV6-3 and TRBJ2-7, with TRBD2 as a possible D gene (6 bases). V gave up 0 bases and J gave up 6 bases, with 15 bases separating them. Looked up from germline, CDR1 is MNHEY and CDR2 is SVGEGT. This CDR3 contains 15 residues. CDR3 bases: TGTGCCAGCAGTTACTCGAACGGCGGGGACCCCGAGCAGTACTTC. This translates into CASSYSNGGDPEQYF.

On this clonotype itself: The junction departs from the called germline gene at one end, perhaps through a read error. The chain has TRBV7-2 and TRBJ1-5, with D possibly being TRBD1 (5 bases). This CDR3 has 14 residues. CDR1 and CDR2 from the germline V gene are SGHTA and FQGNSA. The CDR3 coding sequence is TGTGTCAGCAGCTGGGGGACTGAGAATCAGCCCCAGCGTTTT. It translates to CVSSWGTENQPQRF.

This clonotype was observed at least ten times. The chain carries TRBV28 and TRBJ1-2, with a possible D match to TRBD1 (5 bases). This CDR3 has 15 residues. V was trimmed by 0 bases and J by 2 bases, leaving 10 bases between them. Germline lookup yields CDR1 MDHEN and CDR2 SYDVKM. CDR3 loop: CASSLWARDNYGYTF. The CDR3 region has the DNA TGTGCCAGCAGTTTATGGGCCAGGGACAACTATGGCTACACCTTC.

At least ten counts were recorded for this clonotype. The chain is built from TRBV6-1 and TRBJ1-2, with D possibly matching TRBD1 (5 bases). Germline V gives CDR1 MNHNS, CDR2 SASEGT. The CDR3 runs to 12 residues. The V and J ends lost 4 bases and 8 bases respectively, with 11 bases between them. The CDR3 nucleotides are TGTGCCAGCAGTGTACAGGTCAGCGGCTACACCTTC. Its translation is CASSVQVSGYTF.

This clonotype was found many times. The rearrangement uses TRBV7-6 and TRBJ1-2; D not certain. Deletions cut 1 base from V and 2 bases from J, with 5 bases between. This CDR3 is built from 13 residues. The germline gives CDR1 SGHVS, CDR2 FNYEAQ. CDR3 sequence reads: CASSLEENYGYTF. In DNA form, the CDR3 reads TGTGCCAGCAGCTTAGAAGAAAACTATGGCTACACCTTC.

The rearrangement joins TRBV27 to TRBJ1-1; 7 bases match TRBD1. V lost 5 bases to trimming and J lost 4 bases; unmatched junction nucleotides: 7. The CDR3 has 14 amino acids. Looked up from germline, CDR1 is MNHEY and CDR2 is SMNVEV (reference sequence). CDR3 sequence: CASSIRQGGTEAFF. The CDR3 coding sequence is TGTGCCAGCAGTATACGACAGGGTGGCACTGAAGCTTTCTTT.

This clonotype was observed many times. The chain carries TRBV6-5 and TRBJ2-2; D may be TRBD1 (6 bases). The ends were cut back, 11 bases at V and 1 base at J, with 14 bases in the middle. CDR3 length: 14 amino acids. Germline CDR1 is MNHEY and CDR2 is SVGAGI. CDR3 sequence (DNA): TGTGCCGGACGGACAGAGGTGAACACCGGGGAGCTGTTTTTT. Its translation: CAGRTEVNTGELFF.

This clonotype was seen at least ten times. This chain connects TRBV7-9 to TRBJ2-7, with D perhaps TRBD2 (6 bases). The CDR3 is 14 amino acids. V gave up 5 bases and J gave up 3 bases, with 14 bases separating them. Germline assignment: CDR1 SEHNR and CDR2 FQNEAQ (reference sequence). As DNA, the CDR3 is TGTGCCAGCAGCGTCGTCGGAGGGAACTACGAGCAGTACTTC. It is translated as CASSVVGGNYEQYF. Filled out from reference TRBV7-9 and TRBJ2-7, the complete variable domain reads DTGVSQNPRHKITKRGQNVTFRCDPISEHNRLYWYRQTLGQGPEFLTYFQNEAQLEKSRLLSDRFSAERPKGSFSTLEIQRTEQGDSAMYLCASSVVGGNYEQYFGPGTRLTVT.

This clonotype was seen at least ten times. The genes are TRBV24-1 and TRBJ2-5, with a possible D match to TRBD1 (6 bases). Trimming pared 6 bases from V and 2 bases from J, leaving 21 bases between. This CDR3 region has 17 residues. Germline values: CDR1 KGHDR, CDR2 SFDVKD. For the CDR3, the DNA is TGTGCCACCAGTACCCCATCCGGGACACATATACAAGAGACCCAGTACTTC. It codes for CATSTPSGTHIQETQYF.

This clonotype was recorded many times. The chain couples TRBV28 to TRBJ2-7, with D tentatively TRBD2 (6 bases). The CDR3 contains 12 residues. Trimming removed 5 bases at V and 1 base at J, with 6 bases between. Germline loops: CDR1 MDHEN, CDR2 SYDVKM. CDR3 sequence reads: CASSRGSYEQYF. In nucleotides, the CDR3 is TGTGCCAGCAGTCGGGGGTCCTACGAGCAGTACTTC.

In this sample, this clonotype turned up many times. CDR3 protein: CASSQERARAHEQYF. Here the CDR3 DNA reads TGTGCCAGCAGCCAAGAAAGGGCTCGGGCACACGAGCAGTACTTC. The chain has TRBV14 and TRBJ2-7; D remains unclear. Deletions cut 0 bases from V and 5 bases from J, with 14 bases between. The germline CDR1 and CDR2 sequences are SGHDN and FVKESK. There are 15 residues in the CDR3.

The chain is built from TRBV12-3 or TRBV12-4 and TRBJ2-7; D uncertain. V was pared by 10 bases and J by 5 bases, with 30 bases between. This CDR3 is 17 amino acids long. The CDR3 sequence is CAICLAPLMVLSNEQYF. CDR3 coding DNA: TGTGCCATCTGTTTAGCACCCCTCATGGTCCTGAGCAACGAGCAGTACTTC.

This clonotype was detected ten times or more. The rearrangement joins TRBV3-1 to TRBJ2-7; D is uncertain. In germline, CDR1 is LGHDT, CDR2 YNNKEL (reference sequence). The CDR3 consists of 17 residues. Between the trimmed V and J ends, which lost 1 base and 3 bases, there was a span of 19 bases. The CDR3 loop is CASSQVRRGESNYEQYF. CDR3 DNA: TGTGCCAGCAGCCAAGTGCGGCGCGGTGAGTCCAACTACGAGCAGTACTTC.

Points on this clonotype: Since a much larger clone is just one base distant, this may be a read error. This chain uses TRBV20-1 with TRBJ1-2; D call uncertain. V lost 3 bases and J lost 4, with 18 bases in between. CDR1 and CDR2 from the germline V gene are DFQATT and SNEGSKA (reference sequence). This CDR3 is 15 amino acids long. The CDR3 sequence: CSARVDLWGIYGYTF. In nucleotides, the CDR3 is TGCAGTGCTAGGGTTGACTTGTGGGGAATCTATGGCTACACCTTC.

Note on this clonotype: A clone one base away is much larger, so this may be a read error. This CDR3 is CASSPAGGPASGYTF. The CDR3 DNA sequence: TGTGCCAGCAGCCCGGCGGGGGGGCCGGCGAGCGGCTACACCTTC. J is TRBJ1-2 and V is TRBV7-2; D is possibly TRBD1 (6 bases). Deletions cut 5 bases from V and 8 bases from J, with 21 bases between. The CDR3 covers 15 residues. Germline lookup yields CDR1 SGHTA and CDR2 FQGNSA. Looking up the rest from reference TRBV7-2 and TRBJ1-2 gives the full variable domain: GAGVSQSPSNKVTEKGKDVELRCDPISGHTALYWYRQSLGQGLEFLIYFQGNSAPDKSGLPSDRFSAERTGGSVSTLTIQRTQQEDSAVYLCASSPAGGPASGYTFGSGTRLTVV.

This clonotype was seen repeatedly, ten times or more. The gene calls are TRBV27 and TRBJ1-5; maybe TRBD1 (5 bases). Looked up from germline, CDR1 is MNHEY and CDR2 is SMNVEV (reference sequence). The V end was cut by 2 bases, the J end by 3 bases, with 8 bases between. The CDR3 covers 14 residues. Written as DNA, the CDR3 is TGTGCCAGCAGTTTAAACAGGTTCAATCAGCCCCAGCATTTT. Translated: CASSLNRFNQPQHF.

The chain joins TRBV24-1 to TRBJ1-5; 10 nucleotides line up with TRBD1. The CDR3 length is 16 residues. Germline trimming cut 5 bases from V and 2 bases from J; bases unmatched to any gene: 5. Germline loops: CDR1 KGHDR, CDR2 SFDVKD. This CDR3 reads CATSGDRGFGNQPQHF. CDR3 coding DNA: TGTGCCACCAGTGGGGACAGGGGATTTGGCAATCAGCCCCAGCATTTT.

The sample holds many counts of this clonotype. CDR3 protein: CASRTGLAASYEQYF. Written as DNA, the CDR3 is TGTGCCAGCAGGACGGGACTAGCGGCCTCCTACGAGCAGTACTTC. The gene calls are TRBV28 and TRBJ2-7, with TRBD2 matching over 11 bases. Trimming took 6 bases from V and 0 from J; bases not matched to a gene: 4. CDR3 length: 15 amino acids. CDR1 and CDR2 (germline): MDHEN, SYDVKM.

The rearrangement links TRBV6-1 to TRBJ1-5, with 11 bases identical to TRBD1. Germline V gene sequence: CDR1 MNHNS, CDR2 SASEGT. The CDR3 has 15 residues. J gave up 5 bases and V 6 bases, and 6 bases lay outside the gene matches. The chain's CDR3 is CASRKDRGQDQPQHF. CDR3 DNA sequence: TGTGCCAGCAGGAAGGACAGGGGGCAGGATCAGCCCCAGCATTTT.

This clonotype has a count of ten or more. The CDR3 region has the DNA TGTGCCAGCAGCCCCCTGCCTGGGATCTATAATTCACCCCTCCACTTT. Translation: CASSPLPGIYNSPLHF. This chain joins TRBV7-9 and TRBJ1-6; D is unclear. The CDR3 extends over 16 amino acids. Looked up from germline, CDR1 is SEHNR and CDR2 is FQNEAQ (reference sequence). V was clipped by 5 bases and J by 3 bases, with 14 bases between them.

The sample holds many counts of this clonotype. V is TRBV28 and J is TRBJ1-2; tentatively, D is TRBD1 (6 bases). V shed 8 bases and J shed 0 bases, with 13 bases lying between them. CDR3 length equals 14 residues. In germline, CDR1 is MDHEN, CDR2 SYDVKM. The CDR3 region has the DNA TGTGCCAGCTTGGGGGGCCCTACTAACTATGGCTACACCTTC. Protein product: CASLGGPTNYGYTF.

The sample holds many counts of this clonotype. The chain combines TRBV28 with TRBJ2-7; D possibly matches TRBD1 or TRBD2 (5 bases each). In germline, CDR1 is MDHEN, CDR2 SYDVKM. V lost 4 bases and J lost 2, with 18 bases in between. This CDR3 has 16 amino acids. The CDR3 protein is CASSSPPGADPYEQYF. The CDR3 coding sequence is TGTGCCAGCAGTTCCCCTCCCGGGGCAGATCCCTACGAGCAGTACTTC.

This clonotype has a count of ten or more. The V and J genes are TRBV19 and TRBJ2-5; no clear D. Between the trimmed V and J ends, which lost 5 bases and 1 base, there was a span of 11 bases. Germline V gene data show CDR1 as LNHDA and CDR2 as SQIVND (reference sequence). This CDR3 has 14 residues. The CDR3 region is CASSPTSLQETQYF. CDR3 coding DNA: TGTGCCAGTAGTCCTACATCACTCCAAGAGACCCAGTACTTC.

This clonotype was counted at least ten times. The chain combines TRBV29-1 with TRBJ1-1, with unresolved D. The germline gives CDR1 SQVTM, CDR2 ANQGSEA. The germline V and J ends were trimmed by 3 bases and 9 bases, with 11 bases remaining between them. This CDR3 comprises 11 residues. Here the CDR3 reads CSVDGGGKAFF. Written as DNA, the CDR3 is TGCAGCGTTGACGGTGGAGGGAAAGCTTTCTTT.

Turning to this clonotype: A much larger clonotype is one base distant, so this may be a read error. The chain combines TRBV6-2 or TRBV6-3 with TRBJ2-2, with 8 bases aligning to TRBD2. With V trimmed by 6 bases and J by 4 bases, 10 bases remained unmatched. This CDR3 spans 16 amino acids. Germline V gives CDR1 MNHEY, CDR2 SVGEGT. DNA for the CDR3: TGTGCCAGCAGAGACGCCAGCGGGGGAAGCACCGGGGAGCTGTTTTTT. Amino acids: CASRDASGGSTGELFF.

The table lists this clonotype with many counts. The rearrangement links TRBV20-1 to TRBJ2-7; D tentatively reads TRBD1 or TRBD2 (5 bases each). Trimming pared 1 base from V and 2 bases from J, leaving 12 bases between. The CDR3 sequence is 14 residues long. CDR1 DFQATT and CDR2 SNEGSKA come from the germline V gene (reference sequence). The CDR3 coding sequence is TGCAGTGCTAGAGGCCGGGACCGTGCCTACGAGCAGTACTTC. Translated: CSARGRDRAYEQYF.